The clone carrying this T cell receptor beta chain was seen a few times. This CDR3 comprises 15 residues. Germline V gene lookup returns CDR1 SGDLS and CDR2 YYNGEE. Trimming stripped 7 bases from V and 0 bases from J, with 14 bases between. The data were obtained in a study of T cell repertoires in cytomegalovirus infection. At the level of the study: Shared public TCR beta signatures pointed to both CMV infection and a matching HLA type.

In TCRdb, the reads were re-called with MiXCR into one record per CDR3 protein. The sample carries about 490,000 distinct CDR3 sequences, about 15% recorded once. The sequence came from a human donor in good health (CMV status not recorded). Some clones in this sample may be carry-over from other donors' samples. This chain connects TRBV9 to TRBJ2-1; TRBD2 is a possible D gene (5 bases). Input material: CD8+ T cells from PBMCs. CDR3 DNA: TGTGCCAGCCACCCCGGGGAGAGCTCCTACAATGAGCAGTTCTTC. It codes for CASHPGESSYNEQFF.